Included here is one T cell receptor beta chain sequence, with context. The antigen is unknown. Noted time point: baseline, week 1 (first vaccination visit). Documented treatment: pre-vaccination baseline after standard-of-care therapy. Donors harbored newly found WHO grade 3 or 4 IDH1-mutant, ATRX-lost astrocytomas. The sample originates from a study of a mutant IDH1 vaccine in newly diagnosed glioma. For the study at large: Treated patients were roughly 60% male, about 38% female, mean age around 40 years. It was radiotherapy, temozolomide, or both that patients received previously, with most receiving both.

Whole-study results and caveats: Top peripheral T cell clonotype shifts appeared unrelated to pseudoprogression.

Sequencing used immunoSEQ multiplex PCR; TCRdb keeps in-frame clones, though not all of them. The sample records about 100,000 clones, about 80% being singletons. CDR1 is KGHSH and CDR2 is LQKENI in the germline V gene. This CDR3 has 13 amino acids. Trimming removed 3 bases from V and 6 bases from J, with 11 bases in between. The source was PBMCs, collected from a glioma patient treated with radiotherapy, temozolomide or both. The chain couples TRBV18 to TRBJ1-1; no definite D call. This TCR was sampled from a man aged 40-49 years with glioma. The CDR3 protein is CASSPSIGSEAFF. In nucleotides, the CDR3 is TGTGCCAGCTCACCGAGTATAGGCTCTGAAGCTTTCTTT.